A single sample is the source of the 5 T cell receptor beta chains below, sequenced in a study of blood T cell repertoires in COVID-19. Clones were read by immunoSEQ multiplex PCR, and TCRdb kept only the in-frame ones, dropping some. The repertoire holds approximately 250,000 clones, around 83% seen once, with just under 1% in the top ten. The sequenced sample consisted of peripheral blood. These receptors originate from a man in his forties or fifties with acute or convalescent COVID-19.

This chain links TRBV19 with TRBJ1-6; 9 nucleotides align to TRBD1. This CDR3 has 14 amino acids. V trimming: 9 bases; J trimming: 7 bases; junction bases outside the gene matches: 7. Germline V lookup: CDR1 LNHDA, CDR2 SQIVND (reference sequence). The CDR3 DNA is TGTGCCAGCAATCCGGGACAGGGAAATTCACCCCTCCACTTT. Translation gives CASNPGQGNSPLHF.

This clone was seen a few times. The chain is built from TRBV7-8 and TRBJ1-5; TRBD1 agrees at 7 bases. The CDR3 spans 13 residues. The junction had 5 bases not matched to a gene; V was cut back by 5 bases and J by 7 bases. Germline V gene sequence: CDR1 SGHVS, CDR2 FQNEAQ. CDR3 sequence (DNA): TGTGCCAGCAGCGTGGACAGGAACCAGCCCCAGCATTTT. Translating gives CASSVDRNQPQHF.

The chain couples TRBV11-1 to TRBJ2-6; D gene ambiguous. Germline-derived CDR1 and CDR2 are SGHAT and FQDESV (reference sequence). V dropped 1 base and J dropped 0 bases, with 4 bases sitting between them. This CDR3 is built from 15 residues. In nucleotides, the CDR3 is TGTGCCAGCAGCTTAGGGCTCTCTGGGGCCAACGTCCTGACTTTC. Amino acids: CASSLGLSGANVLTF.

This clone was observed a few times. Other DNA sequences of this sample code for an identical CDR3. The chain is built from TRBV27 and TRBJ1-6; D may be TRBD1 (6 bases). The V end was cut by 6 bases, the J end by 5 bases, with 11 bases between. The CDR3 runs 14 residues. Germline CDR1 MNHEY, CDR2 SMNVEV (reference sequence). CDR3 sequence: CASSFTGHNSPLHF. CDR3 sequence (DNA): TGTGCCAGCAGCTTTACAGGGCATAATTCACCCCTCCACTTT.

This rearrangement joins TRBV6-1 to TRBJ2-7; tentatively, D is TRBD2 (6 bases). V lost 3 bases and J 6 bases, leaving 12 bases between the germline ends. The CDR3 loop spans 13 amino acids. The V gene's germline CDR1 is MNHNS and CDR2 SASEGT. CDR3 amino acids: CASSELGGGEQYF. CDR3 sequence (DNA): TGTGCCAGCAGTGAGTTGGGGGGTGGCGAGCAGTACTTC.